This TCR beta chain is from a study of cytomegalovirus exposure and HLA in healthy donors. Overall study findings and caveats: Associated with cytomegalovirus, according to the listing, were some 150 TCR beta chains.

With respect to this clone: Its specificity is unknown.

PCR used 60 Vbeta primers and 13 Jbeta primers. Using immunoSEQ multiplex PCR, the repertoire was profiled, and TCRdb retains in-frame clones only, with some absent. The table has some 100,000 clones, 65% to 85% seen once. Germline assignment: CDR1 SGHRS and CDR2 YFSETQ. V trimming: 0 bases; J trimming: 9 bases; junction bases outside the gene matches: 13. The CDR3 covers 16 residues. Source material: PBMCs. This rearrangement joins TRBV5-1 to TRBJ2-5; 8 bases align to TRBD2. The clonotype originates from a woman in her seventies in good health and CMV-seropositive. CDR3 sequence reads: CASSLAGGTQEMSQYF. The CDR3 DNA follows: TGCGCCAGCAGCTTGGCGGGGGGGACCCAAGAGATGTCCCAGTACTTC.